These 2 T cell receptor beta chains were all obtained from the same sample, sequenced in a study of beta chain features in type 1 diabetes. As every portion of the isolated RNA was reverse transcribed, the sequencing read expressed TCRB transcripts. Repertoires were generated with immunoSEQ multiplex PCR, while TCRdb's copy carries only in-frame clones and drops some. The sample includes some 900,000 clones, about 17% of them seen just once. The specimen was naive CD4+ T cells from blood. The receptors were gathered from a woman between 18 and 30 years old in good health.

The chain recombines TRBV7-9 with TRBJ1-2, with 7 positions matching TRBD1. The CDR3 covers 13 residues. Per the germline V gene, CDR1 is SEHNR and CDR2 is FQNEAQ (reference sequence). With V trimmed by 5 bases and J by 7 bases, 7 bases remained unmatched. The CDR3 loop is CASSIETGFGYTF. The CDR3 DNA sequence: TGTGCCAGCAGCATCGAGACAGGGTTTGGCTACACCTTC.

This rearrangement joins TRBV9 to TRBJ2-2, with 9 bases identical to TRBD1. The CDR3 sequence is 16 residues long. Germline V gives CDR1 SGDLS, CDR2 YYNGEE. V lost 0 bases to trimming and J lost 2 bases; unmatched junction nucleotides: 2. In DNA, the CDR3 is TGTGCCAGCAGCGTAGGGGGACAGGGTAACACCGGGGAGCTGTTTTTT. Its protein is CASSVGGQGNTGELFF.